This TCR beta chain was sequenced for a study of blood T cell repertoires in COVID-19 (dated by TCRdb to between 2020 and 2021). For the wider study: The collaborator samples originated in the United States, Italy and Spain and spanned the acute and convalescent phases of COVID-19. Where available, HLA class I and class II types were taken from metadata supplied by the sample provider and were not determined by assay-based typing. A freely available public database, intended as a resource for researchers studying the immune response to SARS-CoV-2, is where the repertoires were released. The sample metadata nearly always contained a de-identified subject ID, COVID-19 status, age in years and sex. The material from the prospective study consisted of cDNA or gDNA derived from T cells, B-cell-depleted T cells, or PBMCs. The samples were drawn from the first 160 participants of the ongoing ImmuneRACE study and from 950 to 1,500 subjects provided by 6 global collaborators. Subjects who had been exposed to COVID-19, were actively infected with it, or had recovered from it provided the deeply sampled blood TCRbeta repertoires that made up the dataset.

Here V drops 2 bases and J drops 1 base, and the junction holds 4 bases not matched to any gene. Taken from cysteine to phenylalanine, the CDR3 has 15 residues. Only CDR3 DNA is held: 45 bases, read in frame from base 1. Taken from the germline V gene (reference sequence), the CDR1 and CDR2 loops are MNHEY and SMNVEV. Beyond this particular receptor, the publication reports: How much clinical and demographic metadata was included differed by source and by participant, and the metadata was provided uncurated.

Enrolling through a virtual design, the prospective study's participants ranged in age from roughly 18 to 90 years and lived across 20 to 30 United States geographic areas. To assign participants to cohorts, the prospective study relied on clinical history that participants themselves reported in a screening survey and a study questionnaire. Recovered participants in ImmuneRACE Cohort 3 were defined by two consecutive negative NP/OP PCR tests, clearance by a healthcare professional, or resolution of symptoms. Each participant in the prospective study had whole blood, serum and a nasopharyngeal or oropharyngeal swab collected by mobile phlebotomists. Additional blood draws and questionnaires over an approximately 2-month period could optionally be provided by prospective study participants. Before DNA extraction, prospective study blood samples were shipped either frozen or at room temperature.

TCRbeta CDR3 regions were amplified from genomic DNA using the immunoSEQ Assay, a bias-controlled multiplex PCR. The paper's data handling went like this. Within the assay, amplification of reference gene primers was used to estimate how many nucleated cells each sample contained. Sequence reads were collapsed and filtered to measure the absolute abundance of every unique TCRbeta CDR3 rearrangement. Productive Simpson clonality was computed per sample as the square root of Simpson's diversity index over productive rearrangements. Held by TCRdb, this immuneACCESS table contains in-frame sequences only and omits some clones. Under half of the omission traces to an unresolved V gene where checked; the cause of the rest is unknown. V and J calls and clone size follow that table, whereas D and trimming were derived from the DNA. The sample table contains 150,000 or so clones; only one count was recorded for approximately 90% of them. Together, the top ten hold less than 8.5% of the sample.

On this clone: Its specific antigen is unknown. One base away there is no much larger clone; base qualities are not given.

The V and J segments used are TRBV27 and TRBJ2-7, with 8 junctional bases fitting TRBD2. The material sequenced was PBMCs or T cells enriched from blood (not recorded which). This receptor was taken from a woman between 50 and 59 years old who had recovered from COVID-19. The CDR3 amino acid sequence is: CASSLESGGSYEQYF. The DNA sequence is as follows: TGTGCCAGCAGTTTAGAAAGCGGGGGTTCCTACGAGCAGTACTTC.